Below, 9 T cell receptor beta chains from the same sample are listed, as sequenced in a study of blood T cells in healthy people across ages. The second PCR ran roughly 6 to 11 cycles with a sample-barcoded 5' primer and J-beta primers. TCRdb passed the 5' RACE reads through MiXCR, listing each CDR3 protein once. The table has about 1.5 million distinct CDR3 sequences, less than 45% seen once. Material: blood. These receptors came from a young woman in good health.

V gene TRBV6-6 combines with J gene TRBJ1-2; the match to TRBD1 covers 8 bases. Germline values: CDR1 MNHNY, CDR2 SVGAGI (reference sequence). The trim removed 2 bases at V and 6 bases at J, leaving 11 bases unmatched. This CDR3 has 16 residues. The CDR3 region has the DNA TGTGCCAGCAGTTACGATTTGACAGGGGCCCTTGATGGCTACACCTTC. Amino acid sequence: CASSYDLTGALDGYTF.

The V and J genes are TRBV7-9 and TRBJ1-1; TRBD1 aligns across 9 bases. CDR1 is SEHNR and CDR2 is FQNEAQ in the germline V gene (reference sequence). The CDR3 runs to 16 residues. Losses at the gene ends were 5 bases for V and 0 bases for J; bases not matched to a gene: 7. The DNA of the CDR3 is TGTGCCAGCAGCCCCGAGACAGGGGGTATGAACACTGAAGCTTTCTTT. Its protein product is CASSPETGGMNTEAFF.

This chain uses TRBV6-6 with TRBJ2-2; D gene unclear. Per germline, CDR1 MNHNY and CDR2 SVGAGI (reference sequence). The V and J ends lost 2 bases and 5 bases respectively, with 6 bases between them. CDR3 length equals 13 residues. The CDR3 coding sequence is TGTGCCAGCAGTTACACCGGGACCGGGGAGCTGTTTTTT. Protein: CASSYTGTGELFF.

The rearrangement uses TRBV29-1 and TRBJ1-1; no definite D call. The CDR3 has 13 residues. With 6 bases removed from V and 6 bases from J, the gap between germline ends came to 17 bases. Germline assignment: CDR1 SQVTM and CDR2 ANQGSEA. The CDR3: CSVGPRLRAEAFF. In DNA, the CDR3 is TGCAGCGTCGGGCCGCGTCTAAGGGCTGAAGCTTTCTTT.

The CDR3 is CASSSFRDSQETQYF. The CDR3 DNA reads as TGCGCCAGCAGCAGCTTTAGGGACAGCCAAGAGACCCAGTACTTC. The chain combines TRBV5-1 with TRBJ2-5; 7 positions match TRBD1. CDR3 length equals 15 residues. With 4 bases clipped from V and 1 base from J, the junction kept 7 bases outside the gene matches. Germline V lookup: CDR1 SGHRS, CDR2 YFSETQ. The variable domain in full, with the rest retrieved from reference TRBV5-1 and TRBJ2-5, is KAGVTQTPRYLIKTRGQQVTLSCSPISGHRSVSWYQQTPGQGLQFLFEYFSETQRNKGNFPGRFSGRQFSNSRSEMNVSTLELGDSALYLCASSSFRDSQETQYFGPGTRLLVL.

V and J are TRBV2 and TRBJ2-1; the match to TRBD1 covers 7 bases. In germline, CDR1 is SNHLY, CDR2 FYNNEI. The CDR3 runs 15 residues. V was clipped by 5 bases and J by 0 bases; unmatched bases: 4. The CDR3 DNA reads TGTGCCAGCAGTTCCGACAGGGACTCCTACAATGAGCAGTTCTTC. It yields the protein CASSSDRDSYNEQFF.

This clonotype was seen more than once but under ten times. The gene calls are TRBV6-6 and TRBJ2-3; D is ambiguous. From germline, CDR1 is MNHNY and CDR2 SVGAGI (reference sequence). The CDR3 loop spans 16 amino acids. The germline V and J ends were trimmed by 2 bases and 4 bases, with 16 bases remaining between them. The CDR3 DNA reads TGTGCCAGCAGTTACGGGCATCCCCTGCCCCCAGATACGCAGTATTTT. Translated, it gives CASSYGHPLPPDTQYF.

A note on this clonotype: With a much larger clone just one base away, this may be a read error. The rearrangement uses TRBV3-1 and TRBJ2-7; no reliable D call. V was pared by 3 bases and J by 0 bases, with 3 bases between. Looked up from germline, CDR1 is LGHDT and CDR2 is YNNKEL (reference sequence). The CDR3 is 12 amino acids. The CDR3 here is CASSHHSYEQYF. The CDR3 nucleotides read TGTGCCAGCAGCCATCACTCCTACGAGCAGTACTTC.

This sequence joins TRBV6-6 and TRBJ1-1; the match to TRBD1 covers 7 bases. Germline V gene sequence: CDR1 MNHNY, CDR2 SVGAGI (reference sequence). The J segment lost 8 bases and the V segment lost 4 bases, leaving 10 bases of the junction unmatched. This CDR3 region has 14 residues. The CDR3 loop is CASSWPRTGPEAFF. CDR3 in DNA: TGTGCCAGCAGTTGGCCCCGGACAGGTCCCGAAGCTTTCTTT.